This T cell receptor (beta chain) was identified in a study of T-cell reconstitution after alpha-beta-depleted transplantation in children. Whole-study results and caveats: Several hundred expanded graft clones reportedly were the source of alpha-beta T cells about two months after transplant. Fresh T-cell production supplied most of the T-cell counts and diversity seen one year after transplant. Some patients' high day-60 TCRbeta diversity was attributed to recipient cells surviving conditioning.

This clonotype was seen repeatedly, ten times or more. What it binds is unknown. For TCRbeta, the library was prepared with unique molecular identifiers. From the PCR reads, TCRdb called clonotypes with MiXCR, one entry per CDR3 protein. The data contain around 700,000 distinct CDR3 sequences, about 12% of them singletons. V was cut by 0 bases and J by 9 bases, with 24 bases left in between. In germline, CDR1 is SGHVS, CDR2 FNYEAQ. The CDR3 runs 17 residues. This chain uses TRBV7-6 with TRBJ2-7; D possibly corresponds to TRBD1 (5 bases). The receptor was derived from a girl aged 2 to 9 with congenital amegakaryocytic thrombocytopenia, due to receive a stem cell transplant. The sequencing used PBMCs, collected before TCRalphabeta/CD19-depleted stem cell transplant. CDR3 sequence reads: CASSLATDAGQLSRQYF. The CDR3 DNA is TGTGCCAGCAGCTTAGCGACAGATGCAGGACAACTAAGTCGGCAGTACTTC.